Below, 6 T cell receptor beta chains from the same sample are listed, as sequenced in a study of OX40 agonist ivuxolimab in advanced cancers. Profiled with immunoSEQ multiplex PCR; TCRdb holds only in-frame clones, not every one. The sample consists of roughly 80,000 clones, 85% of them appearing once. The sample consisted of CD4+ or CD8+ T cells sorted from blood, taken in a trial of the OX40 agonist ivuxolimab. The receptors were gathered from an adult with an advanced solid tumor such as melanoma, head and neck, liver or kidney cancer.

The V and J genes are TRBV7-2 and TRBJ2-1; 12 bases align to TRBD2. CDR3 length: 18 residues. Germline V lookup: CDR1 SGHTA, CDR2 FQGNSA. V lost 5 bases and J lost 4; bases outside the gene matches: 12. The CDR3 bases are TGTGCCAGCAGCCCCATTGGGGCTAGCGGGGGGGTTTACAATGAGCAGTTCTTC. Translated: CASSPIGASGGVYNEQFF.

The chain recombines TRBV6-1 with TRBJ1-6, with D possibly being TRBD1 (5 bases). Germline lookup yields CDR1 MNHNS and CDR2 SASEGT. This CDR3 is 15 amino acids long. Trimming shortened V by 5 bases and J by 9 bases, and 17 bases separated the two germline ends. The CDR3 protein is CASSRGPQWSSPLHF. The CDR3 nucleotides read TGTGCCAGCAGTAGGGGACCGCAATGGAGTTCACCCCTCCACTTT.

The chain couples TRBV4-2 to TRBJ1-6, with TRBD1 identical over 9 bases. After removal of 4 bases from V and 10 bases from J, the junction contained 11 bases not matched to a gene. The CDR3 spans 16 residues. Germline CDR1 LGHNA, CDR2 YNFKEQ. The CDR3 DNA follows: TGTGCCAGCAGCCCGTCGACAGGGGGGACTCACTCACCCCTCCACTTT. Protein: CASSPSTGGTHSPLHF.

This clone was seen just once. The chain has TRBV14 and TRBJ2-5; a weak D match, TRBD2 (6 bases). This CDR3 region has 14 residues. The germline CDR1 and CDR2 sequences are SGHDN and FVKESK. Trimming shortened V by 2 bases and J by 4 bases, and 11 bases separated the two germline ends. The DNA for the CDR3 is TGTGCCAGCAGCCAAAATTTGCGGGGAGAGACCCAGTACTTC. Translating it yields CASSQNLRGETQYF.

The chain employs TRBV5-4 and TRBJ2-7, with TRBD1 as a possible D gene (6 bases). Per germline, CDR1 SGHNT and CDR2 YYREEE (reference sequence). V was cut by 4 bases and J by 4 bases, with 15 bases left in between. The length of the CDR3 is 14 residues. The chain's CDR3 is CASSPKGDRYEQYF. The CDR3 nucleotides read TGTGCCAGCAGCCCCAAGGGGGATAGGTACGAGCAGTACTTC.

V and J are TRBV7-2 and TRBJ2-3; 9 positions match TRBD2. The CDR3 length is 14 residues. Per the germline V gene, CDR1 is SGHTA and CDR2 is FQGNSA. V shed 5 bases, J shed 7 bases, and the junction held 7 bases outside the gene matches. CDR3 amino acids: CASSGGGARNTQYF. CDR3 nucleotide sequence: TGTGCCAGCAGCGGCGGGGGGGCTAGGAATACGCAGTATTTT. Together with reference TRBV7-2 and TRBJ2-3, the CDR3 gives the full variable domain: GAGVSQSPSNKVTEKGKDVELRCDPISGHTALYWYRQSLGQGLEFLIYFQGNSAPDKSGLPSDRFSAERTGGSVSTLTIQRTQQEDSAVYLCASSGGGARNTQYFGPGTRLTVL.